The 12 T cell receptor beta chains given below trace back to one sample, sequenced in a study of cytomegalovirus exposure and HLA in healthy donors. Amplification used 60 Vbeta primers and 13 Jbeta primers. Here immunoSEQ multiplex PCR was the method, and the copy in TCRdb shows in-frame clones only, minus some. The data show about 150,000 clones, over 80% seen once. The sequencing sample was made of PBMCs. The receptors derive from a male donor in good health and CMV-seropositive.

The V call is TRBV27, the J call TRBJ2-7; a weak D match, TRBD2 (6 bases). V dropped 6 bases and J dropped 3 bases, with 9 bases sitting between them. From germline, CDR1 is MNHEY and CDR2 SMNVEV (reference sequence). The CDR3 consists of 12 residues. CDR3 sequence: CASRTGDYEQYF. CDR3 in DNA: TGTGCCAGCAGGACGGGAGACTACGAGCAGTACTTC.

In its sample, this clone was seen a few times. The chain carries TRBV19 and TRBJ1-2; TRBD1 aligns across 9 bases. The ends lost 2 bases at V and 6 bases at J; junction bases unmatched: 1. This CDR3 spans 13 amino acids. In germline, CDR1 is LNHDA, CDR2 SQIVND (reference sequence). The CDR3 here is CASSIRDRDGYTF. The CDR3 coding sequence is TGTGCCAGTAGTATACGGGACAGGGATGGCTACACCTTC. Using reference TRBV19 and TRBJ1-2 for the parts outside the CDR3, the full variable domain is DGGITQSPKYLFRKEGQNVTLSCEQNLNHDAMYWYRQDPGQGLRLIYYSQIVNDFQKGDIAEGYSVSREKKESFPLTVTSAQKNPTAFYLCASSIRDRDGYTFGSGTRLTVV.

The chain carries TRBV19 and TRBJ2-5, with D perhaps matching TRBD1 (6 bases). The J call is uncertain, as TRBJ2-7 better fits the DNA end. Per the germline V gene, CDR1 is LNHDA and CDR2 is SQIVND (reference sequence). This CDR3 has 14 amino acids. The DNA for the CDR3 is TGTGCCAGTAGTTCGCGGCAGGGGCGAGACGAGCAGTACTTC. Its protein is CASSSRQGRDEQYF.

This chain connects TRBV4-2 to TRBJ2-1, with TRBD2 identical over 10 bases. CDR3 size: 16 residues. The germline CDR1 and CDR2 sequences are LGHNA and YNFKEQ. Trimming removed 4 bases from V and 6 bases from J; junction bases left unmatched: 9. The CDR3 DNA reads TGTGCCAGCAGCCTCGATGGACTAGCGGCAATCAATGAGCAGTTCTTC. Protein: CASSLDGLAAINEQFF.

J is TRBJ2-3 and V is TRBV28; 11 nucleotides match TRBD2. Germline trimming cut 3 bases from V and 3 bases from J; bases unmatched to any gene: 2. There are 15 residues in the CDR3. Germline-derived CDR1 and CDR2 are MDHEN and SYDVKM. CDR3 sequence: CASSFTSGRTDTQYF. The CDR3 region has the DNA TGTGCCAGCAGTTTTACTAGCGGGAGAACAGATACGCAGTATTTT. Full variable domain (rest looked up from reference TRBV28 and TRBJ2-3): DVKVTQSSRYLVKRTGEKVFLECVQDMDHENMFWYRQDPGLGLRLIYFSYDVKMKEKGDIPEGYSVSREKKERFSLILESASTNQTSMYLCASSFTSGRTDTQYFGPGTRLTVL.

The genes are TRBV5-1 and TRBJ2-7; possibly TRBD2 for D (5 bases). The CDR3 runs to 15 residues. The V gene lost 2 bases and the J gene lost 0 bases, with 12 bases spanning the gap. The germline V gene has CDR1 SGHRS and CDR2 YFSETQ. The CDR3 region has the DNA TGCGCCAGCAGCTTCCTCGGGATCCTCTCCTACGAGCAGTACTTC. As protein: CASSFLGILSYEQYF.

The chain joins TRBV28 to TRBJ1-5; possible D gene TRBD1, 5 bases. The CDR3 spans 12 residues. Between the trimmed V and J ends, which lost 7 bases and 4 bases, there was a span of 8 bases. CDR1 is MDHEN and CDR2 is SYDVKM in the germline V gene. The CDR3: CASNTGNQPQHF. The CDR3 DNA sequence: TGTGCCAGCAATACAGGTAATCAGCCCCAGCATTTT.

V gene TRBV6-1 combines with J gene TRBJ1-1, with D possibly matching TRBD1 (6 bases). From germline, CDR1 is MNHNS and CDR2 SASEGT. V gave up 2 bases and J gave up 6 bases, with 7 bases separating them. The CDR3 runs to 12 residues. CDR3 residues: CASSESGAEAFF. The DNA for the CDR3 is TGTGCCAGCAGTGAATCAGGGGCTGAAGCTTTCTTT.

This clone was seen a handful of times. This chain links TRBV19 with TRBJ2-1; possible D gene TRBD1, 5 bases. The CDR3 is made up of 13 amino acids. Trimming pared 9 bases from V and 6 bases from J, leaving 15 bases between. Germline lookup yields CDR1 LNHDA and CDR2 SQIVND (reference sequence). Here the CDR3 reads CASQGLMGNEQFF. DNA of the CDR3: TGTGCCAGCCAGGGCCTGATGGGCAATGAGCAGTTCTTC.

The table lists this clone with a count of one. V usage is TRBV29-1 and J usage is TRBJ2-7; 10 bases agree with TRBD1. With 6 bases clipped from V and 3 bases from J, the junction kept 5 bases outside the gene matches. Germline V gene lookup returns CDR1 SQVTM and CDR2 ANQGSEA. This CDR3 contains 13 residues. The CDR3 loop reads CSVGQGPYYEQYF. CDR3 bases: TGCAGCGTGGGACAGGGGCCTTACTACGAGCAGTACTTC.

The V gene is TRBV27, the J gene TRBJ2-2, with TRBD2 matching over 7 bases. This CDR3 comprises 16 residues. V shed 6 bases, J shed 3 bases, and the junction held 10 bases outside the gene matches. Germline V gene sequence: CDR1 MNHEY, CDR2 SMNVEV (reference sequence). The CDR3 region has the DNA TGTGCCAGCAGCCTTTTTGCGGGAGTTCACACCGGGGAGCTGTTTTTT. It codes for CASSLFAGVHTGELFF.

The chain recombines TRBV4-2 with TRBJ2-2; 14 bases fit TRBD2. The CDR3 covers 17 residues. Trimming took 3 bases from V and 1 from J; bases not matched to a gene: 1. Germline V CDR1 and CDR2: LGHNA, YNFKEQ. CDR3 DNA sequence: TGTGCCAGCAGCCAGGGGACTAGCGGGGGGAACACCGGGGAGCTGTTTTTT. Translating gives CASSQGTSGGNTGELFF.